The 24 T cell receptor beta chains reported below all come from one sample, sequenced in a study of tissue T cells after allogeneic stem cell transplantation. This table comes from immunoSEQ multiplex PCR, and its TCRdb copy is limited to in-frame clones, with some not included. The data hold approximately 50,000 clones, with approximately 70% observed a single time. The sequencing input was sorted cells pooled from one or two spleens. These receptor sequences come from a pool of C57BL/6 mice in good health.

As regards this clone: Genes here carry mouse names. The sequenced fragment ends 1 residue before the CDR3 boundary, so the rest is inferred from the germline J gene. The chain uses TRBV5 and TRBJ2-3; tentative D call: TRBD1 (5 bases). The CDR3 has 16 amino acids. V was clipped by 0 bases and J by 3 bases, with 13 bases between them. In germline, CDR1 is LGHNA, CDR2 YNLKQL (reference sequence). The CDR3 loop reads CASSQDSRALAETLYF. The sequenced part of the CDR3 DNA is TGTGCCAGCAGCCAAGATTCCAGGGCGTTGGCAGAAACGCTGTAT.

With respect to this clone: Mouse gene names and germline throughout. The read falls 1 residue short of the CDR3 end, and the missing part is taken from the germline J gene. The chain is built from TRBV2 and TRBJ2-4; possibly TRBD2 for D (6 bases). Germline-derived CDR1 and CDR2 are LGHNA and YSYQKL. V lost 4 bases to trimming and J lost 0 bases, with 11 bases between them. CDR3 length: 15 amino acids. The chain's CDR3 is CASSPQLGSQNTLYF. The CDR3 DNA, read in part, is TGTGCCAGCAGCCCCCAACTGGGAAGTCAAAACACCTTGTAC.

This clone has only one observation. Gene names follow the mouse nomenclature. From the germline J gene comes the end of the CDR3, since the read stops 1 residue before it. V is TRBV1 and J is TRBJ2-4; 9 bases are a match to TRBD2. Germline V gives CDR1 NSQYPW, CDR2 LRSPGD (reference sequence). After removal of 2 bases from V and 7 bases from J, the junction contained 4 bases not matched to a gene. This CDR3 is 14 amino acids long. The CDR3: CTCSALGGQDTLYF. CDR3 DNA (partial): TGCACCTGCAGTGCATTGGGGGGGCAGGACACCTTGTAC.

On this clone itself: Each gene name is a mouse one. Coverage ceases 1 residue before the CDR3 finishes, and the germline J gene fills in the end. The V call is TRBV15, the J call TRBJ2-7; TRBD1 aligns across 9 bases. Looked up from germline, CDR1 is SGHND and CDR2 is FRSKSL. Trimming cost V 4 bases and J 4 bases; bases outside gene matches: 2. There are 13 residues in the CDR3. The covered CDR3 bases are TGTGCCAGCAGTTCGGACAGGGGATATGAACAGTAC. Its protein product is CASSSDRGYEQY. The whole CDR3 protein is CASSSDRGYEQYF.

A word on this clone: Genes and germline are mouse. CDR3 sequence reads: CASSSGEGSDYTF. Partial CDR3 DNA: TGTGCCAGCAGCTCAGGGGAGGGCTCCGACTACACC. The chain has TRBV3 and TRBJ1-2; possibly TRBD1 for D (6 bases). The DNA ends 1 residue before the CDR3 does, and the rest of the CDR3 is filled in from the germline J gene. CDR1 is SNHLY and CDR2 is FYNGKV in the germline V gene (reference sequence). CDR3 length equals 13 residues. V lost 4 bases and J 4 bases, leaving 10 bases between the germline ends.

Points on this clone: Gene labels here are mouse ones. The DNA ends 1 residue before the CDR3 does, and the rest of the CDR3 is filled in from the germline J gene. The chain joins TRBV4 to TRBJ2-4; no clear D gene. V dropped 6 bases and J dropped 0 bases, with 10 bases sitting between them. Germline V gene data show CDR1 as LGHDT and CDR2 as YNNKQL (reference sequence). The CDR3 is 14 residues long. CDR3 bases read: TGTGCCAGCAGTTCGACTTCTAGTCAAAACACCTTGTAC. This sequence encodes CASSSTSSQNTLY. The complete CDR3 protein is CASSSTSSQNTLYF.

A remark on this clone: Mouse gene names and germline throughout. CDR3 protein: CASSFTANSDYTF. Incomplete CDR3 DNA: TGTGCCAGCAGTTTCACAGCAAACTCCGACTACACC. The V gene is TRBV14, the J gene TRBJ1-2; no firm D call. The read terminates 1 residue ahead of where the CDR3 ends, so the germline J gene completes it. The CDR3 totals 13 residues. The germline gives CDR1 SGHDT, CDR2 FRDEAV. The germline V and J ends were trimmed by 1 base and 0 bases, with 4 bases remaining between them. Combining the CDR3 with reference TRBV14 and TRBJ1-2 gives the whole variable domain EAGVTQSPRYAVLQEGQAVSFWCDPISGHDTLYWYQQPRDQGPQLLVYFRDEAVIDNSQLPSDRFSAVRPKGTNSTLKIQSAKQGDTATYLCASSFTANSDYTFGSGTRLLVI.

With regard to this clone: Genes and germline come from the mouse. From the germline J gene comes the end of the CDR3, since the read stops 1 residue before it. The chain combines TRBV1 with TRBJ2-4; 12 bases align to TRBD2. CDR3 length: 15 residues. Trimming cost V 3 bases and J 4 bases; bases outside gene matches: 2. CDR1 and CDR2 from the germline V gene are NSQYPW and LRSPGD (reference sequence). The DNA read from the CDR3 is TGCACCTGCAGTGCCGGGGACTGGGGGGAAAACACCTTGTAC. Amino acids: CTCSAGDWGENTLY. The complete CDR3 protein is CTCSAGDWGENTLYF.

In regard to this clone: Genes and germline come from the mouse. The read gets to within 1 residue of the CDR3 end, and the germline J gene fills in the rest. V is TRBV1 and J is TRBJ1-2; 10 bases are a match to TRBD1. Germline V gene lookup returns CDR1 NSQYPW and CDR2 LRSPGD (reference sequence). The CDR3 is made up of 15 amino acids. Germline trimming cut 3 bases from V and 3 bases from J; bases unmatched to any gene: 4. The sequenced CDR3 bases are TGCACCTGCAGTGCGAGGGACAGGGGACACTCCGACTACACC. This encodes CTCSARDRGHSDYT. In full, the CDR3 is CTCSARDRGHSDYTF. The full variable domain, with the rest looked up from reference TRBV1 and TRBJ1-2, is VTLLEQNPRWRLVPRGQAVNLRCILKNSQYPWMSWYQQDLQKQLQWLFTLRSPGDKEVKSLPGADYLATRVTDTELRLQVANMSQGRTLYCTCSARDRGHSDYTFGSGTRLLVI.

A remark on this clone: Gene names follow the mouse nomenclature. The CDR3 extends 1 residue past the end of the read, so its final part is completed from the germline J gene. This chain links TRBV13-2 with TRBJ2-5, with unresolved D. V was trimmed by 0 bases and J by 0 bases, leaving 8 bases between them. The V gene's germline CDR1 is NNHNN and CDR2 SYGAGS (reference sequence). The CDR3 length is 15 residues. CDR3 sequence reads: CASGDATINQDTQYF. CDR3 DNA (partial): TGTGCCAGCGGTGATGCCACAATTAACCAAGACACCCAGTAC.

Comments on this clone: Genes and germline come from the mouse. The CDR3 loop reads CTCSAAGGRGQDTQYF. Incomplete CDR3 DNA: TGCACCTGCAGTGCAGCTGGGGGGCGCGGCCAAGACACCCAGTAC. V and J are TRBV1 and TRBJ2-5, with 8 bases fitting TRBD2. The read ends 1 residue early relative to the CDR3; the germline J gene fills the gap. This CDR3 spans 16 amino acids. Germline CDR1 reads NSQYPW; CDR2 reads LRSPGD (reference sequence). V was clipped by 1 base and J by 2 bases; unmatched bases: 5.

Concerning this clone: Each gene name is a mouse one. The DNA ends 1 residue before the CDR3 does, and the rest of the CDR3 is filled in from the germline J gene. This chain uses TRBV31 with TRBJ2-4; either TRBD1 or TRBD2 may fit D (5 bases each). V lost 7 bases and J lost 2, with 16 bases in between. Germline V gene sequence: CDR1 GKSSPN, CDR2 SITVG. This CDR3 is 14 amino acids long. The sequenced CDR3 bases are TGTGCCTCCCGCCGGGACGCAACTCAAAACACCTTGTAC. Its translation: CASRRDATQNTLY. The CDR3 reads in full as CASRRDATQNTLYF.

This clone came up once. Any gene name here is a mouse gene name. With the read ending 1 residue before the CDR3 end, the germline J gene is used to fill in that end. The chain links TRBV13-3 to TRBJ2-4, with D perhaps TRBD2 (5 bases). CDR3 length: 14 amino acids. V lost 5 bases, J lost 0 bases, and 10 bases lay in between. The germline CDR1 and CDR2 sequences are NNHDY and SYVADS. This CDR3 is CASRVSGSQNTLYF. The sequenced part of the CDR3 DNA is TGTGCCAGCAGGGTCTCTGGGAGTCAAAACACCTTGTAC.

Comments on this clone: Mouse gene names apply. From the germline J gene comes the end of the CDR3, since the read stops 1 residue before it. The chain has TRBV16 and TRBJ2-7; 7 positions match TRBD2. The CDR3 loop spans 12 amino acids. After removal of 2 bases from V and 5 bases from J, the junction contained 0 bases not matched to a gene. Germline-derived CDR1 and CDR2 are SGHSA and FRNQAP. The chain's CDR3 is CASSLWGDEQYF. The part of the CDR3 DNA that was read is TGTGCAAGCAGCTTATGGGGGGATGAACAGTAC.

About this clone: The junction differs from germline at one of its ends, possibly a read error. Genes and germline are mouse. The CDR3 sequence is CASSDALGGSYEQYF. CDR3 DNA, as far as it was read: TGTGCCAGCAGTGATGCGCTGGGGGGGTCCTATGAACAGTAC. The chain is built from TRBV13-2 and TRBJ2-7; 9 bases align to TRBD2. Read coverage stops 1 residue before the CDR3 terminus; the germline J gene supplies the remainder. The CDR3 runs to 15 residues. The germline gives CDR1 NNHNN, CDR2 SYGAGS (reference sequence).

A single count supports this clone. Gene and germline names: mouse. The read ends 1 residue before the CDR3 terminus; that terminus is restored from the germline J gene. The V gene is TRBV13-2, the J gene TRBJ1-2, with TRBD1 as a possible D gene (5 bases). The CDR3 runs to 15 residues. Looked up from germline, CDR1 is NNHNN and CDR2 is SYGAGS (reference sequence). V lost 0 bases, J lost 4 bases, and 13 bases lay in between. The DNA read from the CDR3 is TGTGCCAGCGGTGATGCGGGGGGGTTGGCCTCCGACTACACC. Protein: CASGDAGGLASDYT. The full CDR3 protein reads CASGDAGGLASDYTF.

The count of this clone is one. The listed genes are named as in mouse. The sequenced part of the CDR3 DNA is TGCACCTGCAGTGCAGATCTGGGGCGTAGTCAAAACACCTTGTAC. Its protein product is CTCSADLGRSQNTLY. The full CDR3 protein reads CTCSADLGRSQNTLYF. The chain recombines TRBV1 with TRBJ2-4; possibly TRBD2 for D (6 bases). The read is 1 residue too short to cover the CDR3 end, so that end is filled in from the germline J gene. The CDR3 runs to 16 residues. Trimming pared 0 bases from V and 0 bases from J, leaving 10 bases between. Looked up from germline, CDR1 is NSQYPW and CDR2 is LRSPGD (reference sequence).

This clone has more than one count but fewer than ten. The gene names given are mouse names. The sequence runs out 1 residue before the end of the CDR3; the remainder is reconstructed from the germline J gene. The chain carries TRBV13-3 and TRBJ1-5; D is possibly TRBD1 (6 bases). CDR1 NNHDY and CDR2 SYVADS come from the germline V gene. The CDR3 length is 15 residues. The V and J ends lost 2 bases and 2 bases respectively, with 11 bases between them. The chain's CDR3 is CASSEGGWDNQAPLF. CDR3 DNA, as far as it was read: TGTGCCAGCAGTGAAGGGGGATGGGACAACCAGGCTCCGCTT.

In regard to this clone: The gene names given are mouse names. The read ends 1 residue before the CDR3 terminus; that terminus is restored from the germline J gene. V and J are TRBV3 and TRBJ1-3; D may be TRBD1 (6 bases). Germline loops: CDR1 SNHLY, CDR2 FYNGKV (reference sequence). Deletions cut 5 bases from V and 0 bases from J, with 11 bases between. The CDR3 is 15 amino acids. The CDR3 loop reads CASSTQGYSGNTLYF. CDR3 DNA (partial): TGTGCCAGCAGCACACAGGGATATTCTGGAAATACGCTCTAT.

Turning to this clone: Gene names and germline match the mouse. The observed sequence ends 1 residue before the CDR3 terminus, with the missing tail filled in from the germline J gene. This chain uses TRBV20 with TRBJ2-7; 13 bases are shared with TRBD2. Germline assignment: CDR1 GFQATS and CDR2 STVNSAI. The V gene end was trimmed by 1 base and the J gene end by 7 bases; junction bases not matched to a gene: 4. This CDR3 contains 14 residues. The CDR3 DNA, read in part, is TGTGGTGCTAGGGCCGGGACTGGGGGGGTGGAACAGTAC. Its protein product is CGARAGTGGVEQY. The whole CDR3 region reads CGARAGTGGVEQYF.

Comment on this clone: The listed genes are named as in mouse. This CDR3 is CASSMTDRGYEQYF. The CDR3 DNA, read in part, is TGTGCCAGCAGTATGACGGACAGGGGCTATGAACAGTAC. The V gene is TRBV19, the J gene TRBJ2-7, with 9 bases identical to TRBD1. Sequencing ends 1 residue short of the CDR3 end; the germline J gene provides the rest. V trimming: 2 bases; J trimming: 3 bases; junction bases outside the gene matches: 3. The CDR3 consists of 14 residues. CDR1 and CDR2 (germline): FNHDT, SITEND (reference sequence).

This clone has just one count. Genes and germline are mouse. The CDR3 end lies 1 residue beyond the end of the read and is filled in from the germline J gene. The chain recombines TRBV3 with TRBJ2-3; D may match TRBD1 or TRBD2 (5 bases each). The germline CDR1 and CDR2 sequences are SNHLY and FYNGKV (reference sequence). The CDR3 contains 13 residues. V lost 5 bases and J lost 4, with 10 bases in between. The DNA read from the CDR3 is TGTGCCAGCAGCAGCGGGACGCCAGAAACGCTGTAT. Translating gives CASSSGTPETLY. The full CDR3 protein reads CASSSGTPETLYF.

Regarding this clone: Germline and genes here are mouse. The CDR3 DNA, read in part, is TGTGCCAGCAGGCAGGGGGCAGGGGAACAGTAC. Translation: CASRQGAGEQY. The entire CDR3 reads CASRQGAGEQYF. The chain joins TRBV13-1 to TRBJ2-7; 8 bases line up with TRBD1. The DNA ends 1 residue before the CDR3 does, and the rest of the CDR3 is filled in from the germline J gene. CDR1 and CDR2 from the germline V gene are NSHNY and SYGAGN. The V gene end was trimmed by 5 bases and the J gene end by 7 bases; junction bases not matched to a gene: 5. This CDR3 has 12 amino acids.

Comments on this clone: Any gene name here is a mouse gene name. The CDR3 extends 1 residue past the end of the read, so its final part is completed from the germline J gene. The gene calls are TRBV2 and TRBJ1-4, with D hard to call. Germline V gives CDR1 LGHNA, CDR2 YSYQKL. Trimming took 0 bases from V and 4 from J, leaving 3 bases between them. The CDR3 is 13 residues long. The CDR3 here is CASSQDNNERLFF. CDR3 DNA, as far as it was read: TGTGCCAGCAGCCAAGACAACAACGAAAGATTATTT.